This record covers a single T cell receptor (beta chain). The CDR3 length is 13 residues. J lost 8 bases, V lost 5 bases, and 9 bases had no gene match. Germline V gene data show CDR1 as GTSNPN and CDR2 as SVGIG (reference sequence). This entry comes from a study of blood T cell repertoires in COVID-19. Study as a whole: Collection of acute and convalescent COVID-19 samples took place in the United States, Italy and Spain. Sample material is recorded as cDNA or gDNA derived from T cells, B-cell-depleted T cells, or PBMCs.

Clones were sequenced by immunoSEQ multiplex PCR, and TCRdb holds only the in-frame ones, with some missing. The sample contains about 300,000 clones, 70% to 90% of which appear only once. Participants spanned ages roughly 18 to 90 years and resided in about 25 US areas. Two negative PCRs, clearance, or symptom resolution characterized the recovered Cohort 3 donors. Material: PBMCs or T cells enriched from blood (not recorded which). The rearrangement links TRBV30 to TRBJ1-2, with 9 bases matching TRBD1. The origin of this receptor is a man aged 25-45 years who had recovered from COVID-19. The CDR3 coding sequence is TGTGCCTGGTCCCCCGGGACAGGGAACGGCTACACCTTC. Encoded protein: CAWSPGTGNGYTF. The full variable domain, rest sourced from reference TRBV30 and TRBJ1-2, is SQTIHQWPATLVQPVGSPLSLECTVEGTSNPNLYWYRQAAGRGLQLLFYSVGIGQISSEVPQNLSASRPQDRQFILSSKKLLLSDSGFYLCAWSPGTGNGYTFGSGTRLTVV.